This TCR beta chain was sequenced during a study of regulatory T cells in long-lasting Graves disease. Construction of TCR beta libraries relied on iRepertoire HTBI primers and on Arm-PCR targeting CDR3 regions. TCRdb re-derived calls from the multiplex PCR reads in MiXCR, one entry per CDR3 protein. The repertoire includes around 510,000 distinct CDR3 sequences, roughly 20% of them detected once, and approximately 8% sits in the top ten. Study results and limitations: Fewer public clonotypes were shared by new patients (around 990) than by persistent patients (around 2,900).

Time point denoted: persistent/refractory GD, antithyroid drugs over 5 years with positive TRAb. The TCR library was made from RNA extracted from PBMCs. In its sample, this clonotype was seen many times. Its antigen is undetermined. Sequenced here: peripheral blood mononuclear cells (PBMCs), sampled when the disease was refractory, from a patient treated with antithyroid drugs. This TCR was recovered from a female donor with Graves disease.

CDR3 residues: CASSDPAEAFF. The CDR3 DNA follows: TGTGCCAGCAGTGACCCGGCTGAAGCTTTCTTT. This chain links TRBV2 with TRBJ1-1; D call uncertain. The CDR3 is 11 amino acids. V was pared by 3 bases and J by 6 bases, with 5 bases between. CDR1 is SNHLY, CDR2 FYNNEI, per germline.